This T cell receptor beta chain was found in a study of blood T cell repertoires in COVID-19. Study-wide background: From T cells, B-cell-depleted T cells, or PBMCs came the material, which was cDNA or gDNA.

Participant age was roughly 18 to 89 years, and participants resided in roughly 25 US areas. Participant reports of clinical history set cohort assignment. Authors' methods: Researchers report that nucleated cell counts were estimated from reference gene primer amplification. Only in-frame clones appear in the TCRdb table, and some are missing; sequencing was by immunoSEQ multiplex PCR. V and J calls and clone size are given by that table; D and trimming were obtained from the DNA. The sample includes around 200,000 clones, 75% to 90% seen only once; the top ten take over 3%. Germline loops: CDR1 MNHEY, CDR2 SMNVEV (reference sequence). V shed 5 bases and J 0 bases; nucleotides not matched to a gene: 2. The CDR3 sequence is 14 residues long.

The TCR sequence derives from a middle-aged woman with acute COVID-19. Source material: PBMCs or T cells enriched from blood (not recorded which). The V and J genes are TRBV27 and TRBJ1-1; 8 bases match TRBD1. This CDR3 reads CASSMGQVNTEAFF. CDR3 sequence (DNA): TGTGCCAGCAGTATGGGACAGGTGAACACTGAAGCTTTCTTT.